The source of this TCR beta chain is a study of cytomegalovirus exposure and HLA in healthy donors (dated by TCRdb to about 2017). Looking at the study overall: An earlier analysis of under 600 of the donors reported roughly 270 Gb of sequence data and approximately 110 million unique TCR beta sequences from 190 million or so T cells. Typing coverage varied by locus: roughly 629-640 donors for A, B, C, DRB1 and DQB1; around 560 for DQA1; approximately 570 for DPA1; roughly 450 for DPB1. The aim of the study was to test whether cataloging public T cell receptors could identify signatures of past pathogen exposure. In a later analysis, previously published TCR beta repertoires from fewer than 750 donors were re-analyzed and high-resolution HLA genotyping was added so that TCR occurrence patterns could be studied. Besides the first cohort of about 730 subjects, a separate validation cohort made up of roughly 130 different subjects was used. Rather than using new phenotypic data, the later analysis identified candidate immune exposures from TCR beta sequences and from how often those sequences occurred across donors. Of the roughly 390 genotyped donors, approximately 80% were placed in the genetic ancestry cluster associated with self-reported Caucasian donors. Class I and class II HLA loci were covered by the typing at four-digit resolution. The study combined high-throughput TCR immunosequencing, statistical association of individual TCRs with disease status, and machine learning to predict cytomegalovirus infection status. On average, roughly 250,000 unique TCR beta nucleotide sequences were sequenced per donor among several hundred genotyped donors of the cohort, with around 19% of those sequences being non-productive. Every discovery cohort repertoire had been produced on one sequencing platform. An earlier analysis of about 600 of the donors used high-throughput TCR beta sequencing to judge whether each TCR beta V gene segment behaved as functional or pseudogenic. Genome-wide SNP genotypes for about 65% of the roughly 670 donors were used in a later genetic analysis, which treated that subset as a discovery cohort. Around 320 gigabases of sequencing data and approximately 80 million unique TCR sequences were included in an early release covering roughly 600 HLA-typed donors. Roughly five DR-DQ haplotypes were treated as single units for association and clustering because of strong linkage in the cohort. Using immunosequencing, the study profiled T cell repertoires from about 610 subjects and related those repertoires to cytomegalovirus serostatus. Alongside the repertoire data, information on donor age, sex, ethnicity and CMV serostatus was compiled. The paper as a whole reports these results and caveats: In a later analysis, TCR association rates were found to vary across HLA loci, with the most associated TCRs seen for DRB1 alleles and the fewest for HLA-C alleles. A later analysis reported that several top co-occurrence clusters appeared linked to parvovirus B19, influenza, CMV and Epstein-Barr virus. In the study, around 150 TCR beta chains were listed as associated with cytomegalovirus. Some IMGT-functional V segments, including TRBV6-2 and TRBV6-3, could not be distinguished by the 87-base-pair reads and were therefore excluded. This cohort had only TCR beta chains sequenced, and the lack of alpha or paired-chain data limited which features could be detected. A later analysis found that HLA-associated TCR beta chains were more clonally expanded and had lower generation probabilities than equally common non-associated chains. In a later genetic analysis, fewer N-insertions in productive TCRs were reported among donors in an Asian-associated ancestry cluster than the roughly 640-donor mean. Most TCR sequences were seen in very few donors, while some public TCRs were found in many individuals. Presence/absence analyses assumed roughly uniform sequencing depth across donors, an assumption that may not hold. When HLA alleles, especially DR and DQ, strongly co-occurred, attributing TCR associations to individual alleles was difficult. An association between a missense DCLRE1C variant and V-gene and J-gene trimming of TCR beta chains was found in a later genetic analysis and replicated in an independent cohort. In a later analysis, about 17,000 TCR beta sequences were associated with specific HLA alleles at a false discovery rate of 0.05. Correlated functional status among segregating V segments might be attributable to linkage disequilibrium, but an unknown experimental factor could not be ruled out. In a later analysis, most CMV-associated TCR beta chains were found to appear HLA-restricted, with HLA associations seemingly driven largely by CMV exposure. The only immune exposure information available for the cohort was CMV serostatus. A cluster of highly shared sequence variants was judged likely to represent a technical artifact of the sequencing pipeline. In vitro tests confirmed that a few of the cytomegalovirus-associated TCR beta chains recognize cytomegalovirus antigens. A further reported finding was that TCR beta sequences accurately predicted the HLA-A and HLA-B alleles for most subjects in the first cohort. Because counts were too low, about 18 rarely observed V segments, including chromosome 9 orphons, were excluded from the earlier analysis of roughly 580 of the donors. Because some donors lacked HLA typing at each locus, the association tests relied only on the typed subset. An earlier analysis of several hundred of the donors showed that most TCR beta V segments appeared in productive rearrangements either about 87% or about 30% of the time, which broadly matched IMGT annotations. The classifier was reported to diagnose cytomegalovirus status with high specificity and sensitivity in both the original cohort and the validation cohort. According to the authors, the approach could potentially be generalized to other disease states and immunological phenotypes.

About this clone: Its antigen has not been determined. Base qualities are not at hand, and no much larger clone is one base apart.

The CDR3 starts with the cysteine, ends with the phenylalanine, and has 13 residues. Of the read, only the CDR3 DNA is kept; its 39 bases are in frame from base 1. Per the germline V gene, SGHRS is the CDR1 and YFSETQ is the CDR2. Between the V and J ends, shortened by 1 base and 5 bases respectively, the junction contains 7 bases. The library relied on the immunoSEQ multiplex PCR assay. A mixture of 60 forward primers for TCR Vbeta segments and 13 reverse primers for TCR Jbeta segments was used in the multiplex PCR. The CDR3 region of rearranged TCR beta genes was amplified from genomic DNA by a multiplex PCR assay. The Illumina HiSeq System was used to sequence the amplified TCR beta libraries as 87-base-pair reads. Per the original workflow: In a later analysis, approximately 74 million unique TCR beta chains were counted across the 500 to 700 repertoires, and around 11 million of these chains were shared by at least two donors. Raw reads were error-corrected and collapsed into unique sequences by a nearest-neighbor algorithm in which closely related sequences were merged to remove PCR and sequencing errors. CDR3 sequences were aligned to IMGT reference sequences to assign V, D and J gene segments. For a sequence to be retained, a match of at least six nucleotides was required to both a V gene segment and a J gene segment. A rearrangement counted as productive if the CDR3 had no stop codons and remained in frame with V and J, and every other rearrangement counted as non-productive. Following IMGT convention, CDR3 was defined as the stretch from the second conserved V-encoded cysteine to the conserved J-encoded phenylalanine. The earlier analysis of about 530 of the donors excluded any sequence lacking an unambiguous match to a single V gene segment. An earlier analysis of over 450 of the donors classified V segments as functional when productive rearrangements were above 56.7% and as segregating when the standard deviation between donors was above 5%. A statistical classification framework was built for diagnosing cytomegalovirus status from the catalog of TCR beta chain sequences. V and J gene assignment, in a later analysis, came from comparing TCR nucleotide sequences with IMGT/GENE-DB human TR gene sequences. A later analysis assigned CDR3 sequences and most-parsimonious VDJ recombination scenarios with the TCRdist pipeline. A later analysis defined each TCR beta chain by its CDR3 amino acid sequence plus V-gene family, and excluded reads lacking a unique V-gene family. As a way to deal with suspected cross-contamination and a sequencing artifact, a later analysis dropped 500 to 700 nucleotide sequences that were highly shared and had low generation probability. A later analysis calculated a clonal expansion index for each public chain from normalized within-repertoire ranks of inferred template counts. In a later analysis, generation probabilities were computed using a VDJ recombination model fitted to out-of-frame rearrangements, and the results were checked against IGoR. In a later analysis, TCR-TCR, TCR-HLA and TCR-CMV co-occurrence was scored with hypergeometric tests, and a repertoire-size bias correction was applied to TCR pairs. In a later analysis, false discovery rates were estimated by permuting HLA or CMV assignments 20 times. A later analysis grouped co-occurring TCRs with DBSCAN, adding TCRdist sequence similarity when clustering within HLA-allele-positive subsets. Co-occurrence clustering excluded repertoires with fewer than 30,000 or more than 120,000 public chains, plus five with anomalous nucleotide sharing. As stored in TCRdb, this immuneACCESS dataset retains in-frame rearrangements with V and J assigned. A fraction of the clones does not appear; measured against another copy, unresolved V genes explain less than half of the discrepancy, and the remainder lacks a known reason. That table gives V, J and clone size, and the DNA gave D and trimming. Counted in this sample were around 92,000 clones; 81% of them appeared once. Roughly 1.1% of the sample lies in the top ten.

In total, fewer than 750 healthy bone marrow donors made up the cohort. At the time of sampling, all cohort members were nominally healthy, though unrecorded immune exposures were likely present. The donor tested CMV seropositive and was one of the 289 seropositive cohort members. Each donor provided a peripheral blood sample, and peripheral blood mononuclear cells were used for TCR beta sequencing. The Qiagen DNeasy Blood Extraction Kit was used to extract genomic DNA from the blood cell samples. This clonotype originated in a girl aged 2 to 9 in good health and CMV-seropositive. The sequencing sample was made of PBMCs. The rearrangement combines TRBV5-1 with TRBJ1-5; confidence is insufficient to name the D gene. The CDR3 loop reads CASSLSGDQPQHF. The sequenced DNA is TGCGCCAGCAGCTTGAGCGGAGATCAGCCCCAGCATTTT.